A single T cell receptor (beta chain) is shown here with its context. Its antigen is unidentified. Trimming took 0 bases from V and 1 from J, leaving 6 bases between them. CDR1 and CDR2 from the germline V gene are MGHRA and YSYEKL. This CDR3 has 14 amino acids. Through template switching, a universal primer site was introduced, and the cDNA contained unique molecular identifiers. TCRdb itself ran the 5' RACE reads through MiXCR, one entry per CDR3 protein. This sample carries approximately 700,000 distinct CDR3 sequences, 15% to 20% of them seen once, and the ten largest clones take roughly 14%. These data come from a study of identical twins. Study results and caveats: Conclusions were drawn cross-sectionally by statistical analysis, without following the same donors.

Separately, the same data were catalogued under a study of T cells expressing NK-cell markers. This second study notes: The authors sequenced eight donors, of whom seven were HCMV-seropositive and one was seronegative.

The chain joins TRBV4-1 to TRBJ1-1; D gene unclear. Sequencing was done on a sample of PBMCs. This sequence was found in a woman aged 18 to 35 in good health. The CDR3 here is CASSQEAENTEAFF. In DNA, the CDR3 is TGCGCCAGCAGCCAAGAGGCAGAGAACACTGAAGCTTTCTTT.